Below, 29 T cell receptor beta chains from the same sample are listed, as sequenced in a study of CXCR3-negative and CXCR3-positive naive CD8 T cells. Preparation of TRB cDNA libraries relied on 5' RACE carrying UMI labels. TCRdb re-called the 5' RACE reads and catalogs CDR3 proteins one per entry, DNA excluded. This sample contains over 100,000 distinct CDR3 sequences. The sample consisted of naive CXCR3- CD8+ T cells from blood. Regarding subset: CD45RO-CCR7+CD27+CD95- naive CD8+ T cells lacking CXCR3 (TNR3-). All receptors derive from a human donor in good health. Some clones in this sample may be carry-over from other donors' samples.

V is TRBV10-3 and J is TRBJ2-5; TCRdb returns TRBD1, unconfirmable since there is no DNA. Germline V gene data show CDR1 as ENHRY and CDR2 as SYGVKD. CDR3 length equals 16 residues. The CDR3 here is CAISEGVDSDQETQYF.

The V gene is TRBV28, the J gene TRBJ2-7; TCRdb returns TRBD1, unconfirmable since there is no DNA. CDR3 length equals 15 residues. The germline CDR1 and CDR2 sequences are MDHEN and SYDVKM. CDR3 loop: CASSLPRDISYEQYF.

This chain joins TRBV21-1 and TRBJ2-5; TCRdb reports TRBD1, a call that lacks DNA to check it against. TRBV21-1 is deemed a pseudogene. The CDR3 is made up of 17 amino acids. CDR3 loop: CASSPRLFGTGGETQYF.

V usage is TRBV7-9 and J usage is TRBJ2-5. Germline CDR1 is SEHNR and CDR2 is FQNEAQ (reference sequence). The CDR3 is 12 amino acids. CDR3 sequence reads: CASSLGVETQYF.

V usage is TRBV7-2 and J usage is TRBJ2-3; TCRdb designates TRBD1, a call that cannot be tested without DNA. The CDR3 consists of 14 residues. CDR1 and CDR2 (germline): SGHTA, FQGNSA. The CDR3 protein is CASSLAAPSDTQYF.

The chain links TRBV28 to TRBJ2-1; as DNA is missing, the TRBD2 call by TCRdb cannot be tested. The germline V gene encodes CDR1 MDHEN and CDR2 SYDVKM. The CDR3 runs 18 residues. The CDR3 sequence is CASSFGLAGESPYNVQFF.

The V call is TRBV27, the J call TRBJ2-7; TCRdb designates TRBD1, a call that cannot be tested without DNA. Per the germline V gene, CDR1 is MNHEY and CDR2 is SMNVEV (reference sequence). The CDR3 has 16 residues. CDR3 protein: CASSLAPGPRVYEQYF.

The genes are TRBV28 and TRBJ2-3; TCRdb's D call, TRBD1, is unchecked because there is no DNA. The CDR3 contains 13 residues. Germline V gives CDR1 MDHEN, CDR2 SYDVKM. The CDR3 reads CASKDKTTDTQYF.

This chain uses TRBV20-1 with TRBJ2-1; TCRdb picks TRBD2, but there is no DNA to check that call. The CDR3 length is 15 residues. The germline V gene encodes CDR1 DFQATT and CDR2 SNEGSKA (reference sequence). The CDR3 here is CSAHSSGGSYNEQFF.

The CDR3 here is CASSPYGRQETQYF. The chain has TRBV27 and TRBJ2-5; TCRdb designates TRBD1, a call that cannot be tested without DNA. The CDR3 loop spans 14 amino acids. Germline assignment: CDR1 MNHEY and CDR2 SMNVEV (reference sequence).

J is TRBJ2-7 and V is TRBV28; TCRdb selects TRBD1, and the lack of DNA leaves this call unchecked. CDR1 MDHEN and CDR2 SYDVKM come from the germline V gene. CDR3 length: 13 amino acids. CDR3 loop: CASRRDMAYEQYF.

The gene calls are TRBV4-3 and TRBJ2-2. The CDR3 runs 16 residues. Per germline, CDR1 LGHNA and CDR2 YSLEER. The CDR3 reads CASSQDRRSVTGELFF.

The chain uses TRBV7-2 and TRBJ2-7; TCRdb gives TRBD1 as the D gene, but with no DNA this cannot be confirmed. Germline lookup yields CDR1 SGHTA and CDR2 FQGNSA. This CDR3 is 16 amino acids long. CDR3 loop: CASSPAPGTGLHEQYF.

The gene calls are TRBV7-9 and TRBJ2-7; TCRdb's D call, TRBD2, is unchecked because there is no DNA. This CDR3 has 16 residues. The germline V gene encodes CDR1 SEHNR and CDR2 FQNEAQ (reference sequence). CDR3: CASSLSVAGSSYEQYF. The full variable domain, completed using reference TRBV7-9 and TRBJ2-7, is DTGVSQNPRHKITKRGQNVTFRCDPISEHNRLYWYRQTLGQGPEFLTYFQNEAQLEKSRLLSDRFSAERPKGSFSTLEIQRTEQGDSAMYLCASSLSVAGSSYEQYFGPGTRLTVT.

The chain has TRBV7-6 and TRBJ1-1. Germline V CDR1 and CDR2: SGHVS, FNYEAQ. The CDR3 is made up of 12 amino acids. The CDR3 region is CASSPQDTEAFF.

The V call is TRBV6-5, the J call TRBJ2-1; TCRdb calls TRBD1, which cannot be checked without DNA. From germline, CDR1 is MNHEY and CDR2 SVGAGI. The CDR3 is 14 residues long. The CDR3 protein is CASRPTEDYNEQFF.

V gene TRBV7-8 combines with J gene TRBJ1-2; TCRdb's assignment of TRBD1 cannot be checked, as there is no DNA. The CDR3 is 16 residues long. Germline V gives CDR1 SGHVS, CDR2 FQNEAQ. Here the CDR3 reads CASSFPGLGTNYGYTF.

This sequence joins TRBV7-6 and TRBJ2-1. CDR3 size: 12 residues. Germline V CDR1 and CDR2: SGHVS, FNYEAQ. The CDR3 loop reads CASSPSYNEQFF. Filled out from reference TRBV7-6 and TRBJ2-1, the complete variable domain reads GAGVSQSPRYKVTKRGQDVALRCDPISGHVSLYWYRQALGQGPEFLTYFNYEAQQDKSGLPNDRFSAERPEGSISTLTIQRTEQRDSAMYRCASSPSYNEQFFGPGTRLTVL.

The chain uses TRBV7-9 and TRBJ2-2; TCRdb gives TRBD2 as the D gene, but with no DNA this cannot be confirmed. CDR1 and CDR2 from the germline V gene are SEHNR and FQNEAQ (reference sequence). This CDR3 comprises 14 residues. CDR3 protein: CASSPPPSTGELFF.

The gene calls are TRBV19 and TRBJ2-2; the TRBD2 assignment by TCRdb is unverifiable without DNA. CDR3 size: 12 residues. Germline lookup yields CDR1 LNHDA and CDR2 SQIVND (reference sequence). Here the CDR3 reads CASTPPTGELFF.

The rearrangement uses TRBV4-3 and TRBJ2-7; without DNA, the TCRdb call of TRBD2 cannot be checked. The V gene's germline CDR1 is LGHNA and CDR2 YSLEER. This CDR3 contains 16 residues. CDR3 protein: CASSQDQASGSYEQYF.

The rearrangement uses TRBV12-3 or TRBV12-4 and TRBJ2-7; with no DNA, the TCRdb D assignment of TRBD1 cannot be verified. The CDR3 runs to 16 residues. CDR3 sequence reads: CASSSNLGTAYYEQYF.

The rearrangement joins TRBV14 to TRBJ2-3. The CDR3 covers 16 residues. The V gene's germline CDR1 is SGHDN and CDR2 FVKESK. This chain's CDR3 is CASSQRAWGRSDTQYF.

This chain joins TRBV28 and TRBJ2-7. Germline values: CDR1 MDHEN, CDR2 SYDVKM. This CDR3 region has 14 residues. The CDR3 loop reads CASSPERGPYEQYF.

The chain joins TRBV7-9 to TRBJ2-7. The CDR3 covers 13 residues. Germline V lookup: CDR1 SEHNR, CDR2 FQNEAQ (reference sequence). CDR3 sequence reads: CASSFQVGYEQYF.

This chain links TRBV6-5 with TRBJ2-5; lacking DNA, the TRBD2 call made by TCRdb goes unchecked. Germline V gene lookup returns CDR1 MNHEY and CDR2 SVGAGI. This CDR3 has 15 residues. The CDR3 spells CASSPVGGGQETQYF.

The J gene is TRBJ2-3, the V gene TRBV6-1; TCRdb gives TRBD2 as the D gene, but with no DNA this cannot be confirmed. The CDR3 is made up of 16 amino acids. Germline-derived CDR1 and CDR2 are MNHNS and SASEGT. This chain's CDR3 is CASVAGRLTFTDTQYF.

This rearrangement joins TRBV29-1 to TRBJ2-2; TCRdb gives TRBD1 as the D gene, but with no DNA this cannot be confirmed. CDR1 is SQVTM, CDR2 ANQGSEA, per germline. The CDR3 extends over 14 amino acids. CDR3 region: CSVEGTGNTGELFF.

The chain employs TRBV12-3 or TRBV12-4 and TRBJ1-1; TCRdb's D call of TRBD1 is untestable without DNA. There are 16 residues in the CDR3. The CDR3 loop is CASSPLPGSMNTEAFF.